This T cell receptor beta chain was sequenced for a study of lymphopenia after photon versus proton radiotherapy. Note on this clone: Its target is not known.

The V end lost 6 bases, the J end lost 8 bases, and 16 bases lay between the germline ends. CDR1 is SGDLS and CDR2 is YYNGEE in the germline V gene. The CDR3 has 13 residues. Profiling relied on immunoSEQ multiplex PCR, and the TCRdb table lists in-frame clones only, not all of them. The sample shows over 50,000 clones, approximately 83% of them seen only once. Study-wide results and limits: Oligoclonal CD8+ Temra expansion after nadir drove photon patients' diversity drop. Post-nadir TCR diversity decline inversely tracked overall survival among those who died. Photon-treated patients lost naive T cells and TCR diversity; proton-treated stayed stable.

The TCR originated in a man aged 40-55 years with gastric cancer. V gene TRBV9 combines with J gene TRBJ2-3; D call uncertain. Here the sequenced sample was peripheral blood, taken from a patient treated with photon-based radiotherapy. The CDR3 sequence is CASILPTTPTQYF. In DNA, the CDR3 is TGTGCCAGCATCCTCCCAACCACCCCTACGCAGTATTTT.